The TCR beta chain under discussion was sequenced for a study of graft-versus-host responses after intestinal transplantation. Study-wide context: All recipients were transplanted with multivisceral, liver-intestinal, or isolated intestinal grafts. The study's findings and limits: Detected in recipient marrow were GvH clones, some of which were first observed in ileum or blood. The presence of high graft-versus-host to host-versus-graft clonal ratios in allografts characterized patients with graft-donor T cell macrochimerism.

In regard to this clone: Its target is not known.

This CDR3 has 13 amino acids. Germline loops: CDR1 GTSNPN, CDR2 SVGIG (reference sequence). The V end was cut by 1 base, the J end by 2 bases, with 9 bases between. Repertoires were generated with immunoSEQ multiplex PCR, while TCRdb's copy carries only in-frame clones and drops some. The sample carries some 96,000 clones, roughly 87% recorded once. The chain joins TRBV30 to TRBJ2-7; TRBD1 is a possible D gene (6 bases). The sequence came from a human donor who was the organ donor for an intestinal transplant. The source material was unstimulated CD4+ T cells sorted from spleen or lymph node cells, sampled before transplant. The CDR3 loop reads CAWSGDMAYEQYF. As DNA, the CDR3 is TGTGCCTGGAGTGGGGACATGGCCTACGAGCAGTACTTC.